This T cell receptor beta chain comes out of a study of shared clonotypes between healthy human individuals (dated by TCRdb to the early 2020s). Some background on the complete study: The cohort comprised a couple of women and three men aged 18 to 49 years. Per donor, leukapheresis produced somewhere between about 0.8 and 9.5 billion PBMCs. To increase sequencing depth and limit assay-specific biases, different laboratories used diverse techniques to prepare libraries and sequence TCR repertoires. The study deeply sequenced blood TCR repertoires of 5 or 6 healthy adults to estimate repertoire size and the extent of clonotype sharing between individuals. For each donor, CD4 naive and CD4 memory were each run on three plates, CD8 naive on two plates, and CD8 memory on one plate. Beyond this particular receptor, the publication reports: Compared with non-shared clonotypes, the clonotypes found in all four sorted-subset donors had higher generation probabilities. The genetic and exposure-history diversity represented was limited by the small number of donors. Across several donors, approximately 5% of naive CD4, approximately 4% of naive CD8, 2% to 2.5% of memory CD4, and 0.4% of memory CD8 clonotypes were shared. Naive subsets generally had larger estimated clonotype richness than memory subsets did. Sampling was restricted to blood, and TCR repertoires in tissues likely differ from the TCR repertoires found in blood. Pairwise subsampling led to the expectation that sequencing depth would affect the degree of clonotype sharing among donors. Even with the large sequencing depth, rarefaction of the sorted-subset datasets indicated that sequencing was incomplete.

Remarks on this clone: Its specific antigen is unknown. No base quality values were provided; no much bigger clone lies one nucleotide off.

The donors were healthy, HIV-negative adults who had no recently reported acute infections or vaccinations. All donors were Caucasian adults living in Nashville, Tennessee, USA. Magnetic negative selection was used to enrich CD4+ T cells, after which naive cells were positively selected on CD45RA and the negative fraction became the memory subset. After blood collection by leukapheresis, PBMCs were isolated using Ficoll-Histopaque density gradient centrifugation and then cryopreserved in the vapor phase of liquid nitrogen. Analytical flow cytometry was used to check the purity and quantity of every magnetically sorted T cell population. Each sorted fraction had its genomic DNA isolated and then quantified by UV absorbance on a Nanodrop 2000c. Taken from the germline V gene, the CDR1 and CDR2 loops are SGHTA and FQGNSA. From its cysteine to its phenylalanine, the CDR3 spans 15 amino acids. The retained sequence is limited to the CDR3, 45 bases, with the frame set at the first base. V lost 3 bases and J lost 4 bases, and the count of bases not matched to a germline gene is 6.

Using the deep immunoSEQ assay, TCR CDR3 regions were amplified from genomic DNA by multiplex PCR. Extracted genomic DNA from each cell subset was spread evenly across all wells of several immunoSEQ 96-well plates, with each plate serving as a replicate. For sorted subsets, each replicate PCR was loaded with approximately 0.2 ug genomic DNA, equivalent to 30,000 to 35,000 T cell genomes. Purified libraries were measured with a Qubit 3.0 fluorometer, size-checked on a Bioanalyzer 2100, and measured again with the KAPA Library Quantification kit. Each immunoSEQ 96-well plate was sequenced on its own single-read 150-cycle Illumina NextSeq 550 flow cell. Under the source paper's analysis protocol: Because the immunoSEQ output held only junctional sequences and lacked quality scores, the filtering could not match the filtering applied to full-length reads. To assign V/J genes and CDR3, sequences were annotated against IMGT germline references using PyIR, a Python wrapper for IgBLAST v1.9. Reads were removed for weak V/J assignments (E-value above 1e-6), missing CDR3, stop codons, out-of-frame junctions, or ambiguous translated residues. V3J clonotypes were defined by identical inferred V gene, J gene, and CDR3 amino acid sequence. To compute the percentage overlap between repertoires, the number of shared unique clonotypes was divided by the size of the smaller repertoire. Three approaches were used to assess repertoire richness: RTK rarefaction, the Chao1 estimator, and Recon v2.1 estimates of unobserved clonotypes. Generation probabilities were computed with OLGA for all TCRbeta clonotypes obtained by the gDNA method from four donors. Imported from immuneACCESS, the table was reduced by TCRdb to in-frame sequences with V and J called. These copies leave out some clones; in studies compared against another copy, an unresolved V gene accounts for under half, and the cause of the remainder is not known. D and trimming were read from the DNA, whereas the V and J calls and clone size are those reported in that table. The sample profile shows 950,000 to 1,200,000 clones; 77% of them were found once. The ten largest clones capture 0.7% to 0.95% of the sample.

The specimen sequenced was memory CD4+ T cells from PBMCs. Taken with the paper, the label for cell subset or site translates to: CD45RA-negative fraction. This sequence originates from a man aged 18 to 30 in good health. Some clones in this sample may be carry-over from other donors' samples. The rearrangement joined TRBV7-2 to TRBJ2-1; 7 junctional bases match TRBD2. The CDR3 sequence is CASSFWTSGYNEQFF. The sequence in DNA is TGTGCCAGCAGCTTCTGGACTAGTGGTTACAATGAGCAGTTCTTC.